Below are 5 T cell receptor beta chains sequenced from a single sample in a study of T cell responses to AZD1222 COVID-19 vaccine (dated by TCRdb to 2020 to 2023). Library generation was performed with the immunoSEQ multiplex PCR assay. TCRdb's version of the immuneACCESS table is confined to in-frame rearrangements and falls short of the full clone set. An unresolved V gene accounts for under half of the shortfall where checked; the remainder is of unknown origin. This sample is represented by tens of thousands of clones; roughly 88% of them were singletons. The leading ten clones occupy over 9.5% of the sample. Per the publication, the time point label means: about 28 days (+/-7) after the second vaccine dose. Material: peripheral blood, obtained 28 days after the second AZD1222 dose. Every receptor here comes from an adult who received the AZD1222 COVID-19 vaccine.

The chain uses TRBV15 and TRBJ1-6, with 10 bases lining up with TRBD1. Germline V gives CDR1 LNHNV, CDR2 YYDKDF (reference sequence). Trimming removed 2 bases from V and 7 bases from J; junction bases left unmatched: 2. The CDR3 extends over 15 amino acids. CDR3 loop: CATSRPGQGNSPLHF. CDR3 nucleotide sequence: TGTGCCACCAGCAGACCGGGACAGGGGAATTCACCCCTCCACTTT.

V and J are TRBV11-2 and TRBJ2-2, with D possibly TRBD2 on 5 matching bases. Germline assignment: CDR1 SGHAT and CDR2 FQNNGV. V was clipped by 3 bases and J by 3 bases, with 8 bases between them. The CDR3 runs 14 residues. CDR3 coding DNA: TGTGCCAGCAGCTTGAGGGTTGACACCGGGGAGCTGTTTTTT. It codes for CASSLRVDTGELFF.

The rearrangement uses TRBV7-8 and TRBJ2-1, with no clear D. CDR3 length: 11 residues. CDR1 SGHVS and CDR2 FQNEAQ come from the germline V gene. With 10 bases removed from V and 7 bases from J, the gap between germline ends came to 11 bases. CDR3 in amino acids: CATIAWNEQFF. CDR3 DNA: TGTGCCACCATAGCATGGAATGAGCAGTTCTTC.

This chain joins TRBV6-5 and TRBJ1-5, with a tentative D call TRBD1 (5 bases). This CDR3 contains 13 residues. The germline CDR1 and CDR2 sequences are MNHEY and SVGAGI. The V gene lost 8 bases and the J gene lost 5 bases, with 13 bases spanning the gap. The CDR3 reads CASVAGKDQPQHF. CDR3 coding DNA: TGTGCCAGCGTGGCAGGGAAAGATCAGCCCCAGCATTTT.

Points on this clone: Other DNA sequences of this sample code for an identical CDR3. The rearrangement joins TRBV15 to TRBJ1-2, with D maybe TRBD1 (5 bases). V dropped 0 bases and J dropped 2 bases, with 10 bases sitting between them. This CDR3 contains 15 residues. CDR1 is LNHNV, CDR2 YYDKDF, per germline (reference sequence). This CDR3 reads CATSRDRQINYGYTF. The CDR3 DNA follows: TGTGCCACCAGCAGAGATAGACAGATAAACTATGGCTACACCTTC. Based on the CDR3 plus reference TRBV15 and TRBJ1-2, the full variable domain is DAMVIQNPRYQVTQFGKPVTLSCSQTLNHNVMYWYQQKSSQAPKLLFHYYDKDFNNEADTPDNFQSRRPNTSFCFLDIRSPGLGDTAMYLCATSRDRQINYGYTFGSGTRLTVV.